The 4 T cell receptor beta chains below all came from one sample that was sequenced in a study of cytomegalovirus exposure and HLA in healthy donors. Both 60 Vbeta primers and 13 Jbeta primers went into the PCR. Here immunoSEQ multiplex PCR was the method, and the copy in TCRdb shows in-frame clones only, minus some. The sample yields 100,000 to 150,000 clones, about 73% seen once. Sequenced material: PBMCs. Every receptor here comes from a woman in her thirties or forties in good health and CMV-seronegative.

The rearrangement uses TRBV5-1 and TRBJ1-6, with TRBD1 matching over 8 bases. The CDR3 totals 15 residues. Per the germline V gene, CDR1 is SGHRS and CDR2 is YFSETQ. V shed 4 bases and J 9 bases; nucleotides not matched to a gene: 9. The CDR3: CASSADRAVSSPLHF. CDR3 DNA: TGCGCCAGCAGCGCGGACAGGGCGGTTAGTTCACCCCTCCACTTT.

The chain combines TRBV5-4 with TRBJ2-7; 12 bases map to TRBD2. The CDR3 totals 16 residues. Germline V gene data show CDR1 as SGHNT and CDR2 as YYREEE (reference sequence). The V and J ends lost 4 bases and 7 bases, in that order; junction bases with no gene match: 12. The CDR3 DNA reads as TGTGCCAGCAGCATTTTAGGGACTAGCGGGTATTTAGAGCAGTACTTC. Residues: CASSILGTSGYLEQYF.

V usage is TRBV6-5 and J usage is TRBJ2-3; 7 bases are shared with TRBD2. Per germline, CDR1 MNHEY and CDR2 SVGAGI. This CDR3 comprises 15 residues. V dropped 6 bases and J dropped 2; count of bases not matched to a gene: 8. The CDR3 nucleotides are TGTGCCAGCAGCCGCCAGCGGGAATACACAGATACGCAGTATTTT. Translation: CASSRQREYTDTQYF.

The V gene is TRBV19, the J gene TRBJ2-1; D is perhaps TRBD2 (7 bases). CDR1 and CDR2 from the germline V gene are LNHDA and SQIVND (reference sequence). The CDR3 totals 17 residues. V lost 7 bases and J 0 bases, leaving 19 bases between the germline ends. CDR3 protein: CASNRGGASSSYNEQFF. CDR3 nucleotides: TGTGCCAGTAACCGAGGGGGGGCCTCAAGCTCCTACAATGAGCAGTTCTTC.